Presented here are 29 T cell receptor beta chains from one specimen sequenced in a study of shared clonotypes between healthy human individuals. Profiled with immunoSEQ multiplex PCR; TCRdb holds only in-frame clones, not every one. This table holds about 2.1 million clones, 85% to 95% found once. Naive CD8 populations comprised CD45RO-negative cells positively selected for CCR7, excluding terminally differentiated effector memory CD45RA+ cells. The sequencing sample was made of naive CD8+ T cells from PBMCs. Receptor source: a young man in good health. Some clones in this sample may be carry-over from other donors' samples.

This CDR3 is CASSPGDEQFF. The DNA of the CDR3 is TGTGCCAGCAGCCCCGGTGATGAGCAGTTCTTC. The V call is TRBV11-1, the J call TRBJ2-1; D remains ambiguous. CDR1 and CDR2 from the germline V gene are SGHAT and FQDESV (reference sequence). This CDR3 has 11 amino acids. Trimming left V 5 bases short and J 8 bases short, with 7 bases between.

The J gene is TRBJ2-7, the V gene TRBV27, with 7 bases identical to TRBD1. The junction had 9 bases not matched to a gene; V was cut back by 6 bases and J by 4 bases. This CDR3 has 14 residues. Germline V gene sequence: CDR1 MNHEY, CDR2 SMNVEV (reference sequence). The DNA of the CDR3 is TGTGCCAGCAGCCCGGACAGGTGGCAGTACGAGCAGTACTTC. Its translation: CASSPDRWQYEQYF.

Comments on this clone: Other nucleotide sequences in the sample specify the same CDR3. As DNA, the CDR3 is TGTGCCAGCAGTTTGCGGGGGTCCTACGAGCAGTACTTC. Protein: CASSLRGSYEQYF. V and J are TRBV27 and TRBJ2-7; the match to TRBD2 covers 7 bases. The germline CDR1 and CDR2 sequences are MNHEY and SMNVEV (reference sequence). The CDR3 runs 13 residues. J gave up 1 base and V 3 bases, and 0 bases lay outside the gene matches.

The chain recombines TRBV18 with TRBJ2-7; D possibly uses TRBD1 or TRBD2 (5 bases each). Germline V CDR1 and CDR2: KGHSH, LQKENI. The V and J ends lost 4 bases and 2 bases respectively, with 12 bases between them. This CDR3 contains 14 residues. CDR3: CASSLAGTTYEQYF. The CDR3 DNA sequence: TGTGCCAGCTCACTGGCAGGGACCACCTACGAGCAGTACTTC.

CDR3 sequence reads: CASSLARYEQYF. The CDR3 DNA is TGTGCCAGCAGCTTAGCCCGCTACGAGCAGTACTTC. This chain joins TRBV13 and TRBJ2-7; no reliable D call. Per the germline V gene, CDR1 is PRHDT and CDR2 is FYEKMQ (reference sequence). Trimming took 1 base from V and 3 from J, leaving 4 bases between them. CDR3 length: 12 residues.

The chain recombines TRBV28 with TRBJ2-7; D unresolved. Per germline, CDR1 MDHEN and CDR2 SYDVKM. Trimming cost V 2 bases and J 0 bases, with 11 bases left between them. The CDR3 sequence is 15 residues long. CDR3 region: CASSLSLVSSYEQYF. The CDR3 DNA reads TGTGCCAGCAGTTTAAGTCTGGTTTCCTCCTACGAGCAGTACTTC.

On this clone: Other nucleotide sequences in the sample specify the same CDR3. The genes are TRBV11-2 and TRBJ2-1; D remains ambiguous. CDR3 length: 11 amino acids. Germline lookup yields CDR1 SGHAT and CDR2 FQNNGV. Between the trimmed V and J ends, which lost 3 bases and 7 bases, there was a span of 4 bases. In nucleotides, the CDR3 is TGTGCCAGCAGCTTCGGGAATGAGCAGTTCTTC. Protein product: CASSFGNEQFF.

The CDR3 region is CASSLRDRLGNTEAFF. Written as DNA, the CDR3 is TGTGCCAGCAGTTTAAGGGACCGGCTGGGGAACACTGAAGCTTTCTTT. The genes are TRBV28 and TRBJ1-1; TRBD1 is a possible D gene (5 bases). The CDR3 length is 16 residues. Per the germline V gene, CDR1 is MDHEN and CDR2 is SYDVKM. The ends were cut back, 2 bases at V and 1 base at J, with 14 bases in the middle.

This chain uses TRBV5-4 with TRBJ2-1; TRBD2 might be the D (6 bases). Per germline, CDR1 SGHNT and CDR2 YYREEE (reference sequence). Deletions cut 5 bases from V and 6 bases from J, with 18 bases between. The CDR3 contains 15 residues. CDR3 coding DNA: TGTGCCAGCAGGGCCTACGGAGGGCCGGGCAATGAGCAGTTCTTC. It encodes CASRAYGGPGNEQFF. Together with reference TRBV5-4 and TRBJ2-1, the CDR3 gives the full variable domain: ETGVTQSPTHLIKTRGQQVTLRCSSQSGHNTVSWYQQALGQGPQFIFQYYREEENGRGNFPPRFSGLQFPNYSSELNVNALELDDSALYLCASRAYGGPGNEQFFGPGTRLTVL.

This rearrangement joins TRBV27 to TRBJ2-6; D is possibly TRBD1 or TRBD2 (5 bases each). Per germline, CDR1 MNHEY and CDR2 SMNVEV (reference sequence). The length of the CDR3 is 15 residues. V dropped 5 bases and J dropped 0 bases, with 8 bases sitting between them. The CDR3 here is CASSGGSSGANVLTF. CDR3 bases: TGTGCCAGCAGTGGGGGTAGCTCTGGGGCCAACGTCCTGACTTTC.

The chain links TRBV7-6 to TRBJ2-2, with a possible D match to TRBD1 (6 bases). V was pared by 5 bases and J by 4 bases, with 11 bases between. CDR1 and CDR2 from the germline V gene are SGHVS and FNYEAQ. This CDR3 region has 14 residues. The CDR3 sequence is CASSPRQVTGELFF. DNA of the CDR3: TGTGCCAGCAGCCCCAGACAGGTCACCGGGGAGCTGTTTTTT.

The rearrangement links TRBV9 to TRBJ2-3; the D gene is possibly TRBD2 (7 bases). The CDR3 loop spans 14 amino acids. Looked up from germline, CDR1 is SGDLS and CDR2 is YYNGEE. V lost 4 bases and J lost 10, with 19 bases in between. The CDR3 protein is CASSLGGAPDAQYF. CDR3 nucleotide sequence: TGTGCCAGCAGCCTAGGGGGGGCCCCCGACGCGCAGTATTTT.

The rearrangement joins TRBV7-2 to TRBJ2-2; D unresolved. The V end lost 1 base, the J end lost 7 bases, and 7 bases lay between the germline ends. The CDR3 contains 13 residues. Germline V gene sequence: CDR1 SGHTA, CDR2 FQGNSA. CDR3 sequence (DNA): TGTGCCAGCAGCTTAGGGCGAGGCGGGGAGCTGTTTTTT. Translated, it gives CASSLGRGGELFF. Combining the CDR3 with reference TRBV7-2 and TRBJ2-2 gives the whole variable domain GAGVSQSPSNKVTEKGKDVELRCDPISGHTALYWYRQSLGQGLEFLIYFQGNSAPDKSGLPSDRFSAERTGGSVSTLTIQRTQQEDSAVYLCASSLGRGGELFFGEGSRLTVL.

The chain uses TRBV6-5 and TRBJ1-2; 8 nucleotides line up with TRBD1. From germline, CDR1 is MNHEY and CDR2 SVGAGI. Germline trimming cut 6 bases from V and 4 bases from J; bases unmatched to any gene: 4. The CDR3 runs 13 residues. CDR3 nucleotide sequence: TGTGCCAGCAGATTCAGGGGGCCCTATGGCTACACCTTC. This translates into CASRFRGPYGYTF.

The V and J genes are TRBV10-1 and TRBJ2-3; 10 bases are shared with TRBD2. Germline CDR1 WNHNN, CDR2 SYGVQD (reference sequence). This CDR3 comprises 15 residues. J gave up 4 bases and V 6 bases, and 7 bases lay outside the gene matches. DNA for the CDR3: TGCGCCAGCAGCCTGGGCAGCGGGGGGGCAGATACGCAGTATTTT. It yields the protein CASSLGSGGADTQYF.

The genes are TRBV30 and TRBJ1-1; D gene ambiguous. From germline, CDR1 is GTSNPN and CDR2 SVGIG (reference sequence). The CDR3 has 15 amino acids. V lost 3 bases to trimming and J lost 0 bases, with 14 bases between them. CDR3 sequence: CAWRLAPRLNTEAFF. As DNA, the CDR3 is TGTGCCTGGAGACTAGCACCGCGGCTGAACACTGAAGCTTTCTTT.

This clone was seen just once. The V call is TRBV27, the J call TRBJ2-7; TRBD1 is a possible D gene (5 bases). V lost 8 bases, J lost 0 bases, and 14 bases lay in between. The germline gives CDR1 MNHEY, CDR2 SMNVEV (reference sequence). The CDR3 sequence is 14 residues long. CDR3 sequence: CASQIIRGSYEQYF. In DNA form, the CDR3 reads TGTGCCAGCCAGATTATAAGGGGCTCCTACGAGCAGTACTTC.

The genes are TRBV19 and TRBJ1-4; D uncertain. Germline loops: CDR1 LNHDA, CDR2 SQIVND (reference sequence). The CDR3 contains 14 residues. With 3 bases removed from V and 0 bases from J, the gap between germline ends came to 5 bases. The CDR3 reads CASSIWATNEKLFF. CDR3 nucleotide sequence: TGTGCCAGTAGTATTTGGGCAACTAATGAAAAACTGTTTTTT.

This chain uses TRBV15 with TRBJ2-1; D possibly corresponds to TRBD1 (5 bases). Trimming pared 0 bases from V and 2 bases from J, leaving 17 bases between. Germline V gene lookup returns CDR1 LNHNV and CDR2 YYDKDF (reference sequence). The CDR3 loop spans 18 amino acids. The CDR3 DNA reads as TGTGCCACCAGCAGAGATCTTTGGGGCAGGGTGACCTACAATGAGCAGTTCTTC. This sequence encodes CATSRDLWGRVTYNEQFF.

The DNA of the CDR3 is TGTGCCAGCAGCTTGATTGGGACAGGGGGCGTTGAAAAACTGTTTTTT. Translated, it gives CASSLIGTGGVEKLFF. The V call is TRBV5-6, the J call TRBJ1-4; 12 bases map to TRBD1. The germline V gene encodes CDR1 SGHDT and CDR2 YYEEEE. This CDR3 contains 16 residues. V was pared by 1 base and J by 7 bases, with 5 bases of the junction left unmatched.

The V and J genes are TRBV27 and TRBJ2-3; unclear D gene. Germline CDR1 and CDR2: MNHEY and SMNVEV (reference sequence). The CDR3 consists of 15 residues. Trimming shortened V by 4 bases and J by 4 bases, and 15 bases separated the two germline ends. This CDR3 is CASSSGVADPDTQYF. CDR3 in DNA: TGTGCCAGCAGTTCTGGGGTGGCGGACCCAGATACGCAGTATTTT.

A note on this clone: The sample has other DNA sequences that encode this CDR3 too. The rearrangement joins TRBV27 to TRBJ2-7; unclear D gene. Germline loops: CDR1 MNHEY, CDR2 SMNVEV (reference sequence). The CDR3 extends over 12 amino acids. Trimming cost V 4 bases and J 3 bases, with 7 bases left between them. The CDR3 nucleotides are TGTGCCAGCAGTTCGGACGGCTACGAGCAGTACTTC. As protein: CASSSDGYEQYF.

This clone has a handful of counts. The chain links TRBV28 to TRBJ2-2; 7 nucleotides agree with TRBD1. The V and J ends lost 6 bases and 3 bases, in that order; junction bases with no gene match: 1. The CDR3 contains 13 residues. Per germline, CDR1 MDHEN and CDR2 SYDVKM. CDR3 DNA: TGTGCCAGCAGGGGGACAGACACCGGGGAGCTGTTTTTT. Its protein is CASRGTDTGELFF.

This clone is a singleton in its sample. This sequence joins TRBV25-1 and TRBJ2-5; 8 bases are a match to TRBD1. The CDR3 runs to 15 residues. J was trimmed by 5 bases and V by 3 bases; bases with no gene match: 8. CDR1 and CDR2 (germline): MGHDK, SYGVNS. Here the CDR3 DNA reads TGTGCCAGCAGTGAGGGGGACAGGTCGGAGGAGACCCAGTACTTC. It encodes CASSEGDRSEETQYF.

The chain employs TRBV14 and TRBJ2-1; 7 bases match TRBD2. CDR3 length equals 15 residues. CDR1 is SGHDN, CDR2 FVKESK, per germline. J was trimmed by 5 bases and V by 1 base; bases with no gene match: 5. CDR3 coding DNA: TGTGCCAGCAGCCAAGTTCGGGAGGCCAACAATGAGCAGTTCTTC. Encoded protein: CASSQVREANNEQFF. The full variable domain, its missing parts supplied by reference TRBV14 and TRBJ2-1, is EAGVTQFPSHSVIEKGQTVTLRCDPISGHDNLYWYRRVMGKEIKFLLHFVKESKQDESGMPNNRFLAERTGGTYSTLKVQPAELEDSGVYFCASSQVREANNEQFFGPGTRLTVL.

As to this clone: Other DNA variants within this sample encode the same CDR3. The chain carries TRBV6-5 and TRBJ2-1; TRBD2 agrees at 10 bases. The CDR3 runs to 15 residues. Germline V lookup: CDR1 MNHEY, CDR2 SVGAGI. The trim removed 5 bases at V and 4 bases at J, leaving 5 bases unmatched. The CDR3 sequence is CASSLRLAGYNEQFF. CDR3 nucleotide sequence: TGTGCCAGCAGTCTCCGACTAGCGGGTTACAATGAGCAGTTCTTC.

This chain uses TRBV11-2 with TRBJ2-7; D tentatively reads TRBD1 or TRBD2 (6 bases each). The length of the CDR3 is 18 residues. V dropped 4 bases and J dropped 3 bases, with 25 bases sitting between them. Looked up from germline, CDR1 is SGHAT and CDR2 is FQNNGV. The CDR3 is CASSSRGETSPRGYEQYF. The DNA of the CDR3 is TGTGCCAGCAGCTCTAGGGGGGAGACCTCCCCCCGGGGCTACGAGCAGTACTTC.

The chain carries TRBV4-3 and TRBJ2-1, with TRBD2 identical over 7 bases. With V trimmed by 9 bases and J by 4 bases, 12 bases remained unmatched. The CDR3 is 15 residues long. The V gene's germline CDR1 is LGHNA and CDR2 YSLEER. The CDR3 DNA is TGCGCCAGTTCCATGGCCCTAGCGGCTTACAATGAGCAGTTCTTC. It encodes CASSMALAAYNEQFF.

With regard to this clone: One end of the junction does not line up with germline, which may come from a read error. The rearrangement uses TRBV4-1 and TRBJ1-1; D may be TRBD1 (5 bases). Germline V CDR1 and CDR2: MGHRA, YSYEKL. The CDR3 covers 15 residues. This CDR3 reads CASSQDSAQVGMWVF. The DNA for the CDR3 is TGCGCCAGCAGCCAAGATTCAGCACAGGTGGGGATGTGGGTCTTT.